This entry concerns a single T cell receptor (beta chain). Its antigen is not identified. This record comes from a study of Tregs in tolerant kidney transplant recipients. About the study: Mixed chimerism was transient after nonmyeloablative marrow transplants from related graft donors.

Repertoires were generated with immunoSEQ multiplex PCR, while TCRdb's copy carries only in-frame clones and drops some. This table has some 62,000 clones, roughly 98% appearing once. V shed 1 base and J shed 5 bases, with 5 bases lying between them. This CDR3 comprises 12 residues. CDR1 and CDR2 from the germline V gene are MGHRA and YSYEKL. Study-wide results and limits: Findings come from small patient numbers and require larger validation.

Sequencing used Tregs from blood, obtained before the transplant. The chain couples TRBV4-1 to TRBJ2-5; no definite D call. This clonotype was sampled from a human donor who received a combined kidney and bone marrow transplant. This CDR3 is CASSQASETQYF. CDR3 sequence (DNA): TGCGCCAGCAGCCAAGCCAGTGAGACCCAGTACTTC.